This TCR beta chain was identified during a study of radiotherapy plus CTLA-4 blockade in lung cancer. Background on the study: Objective responses emerged in under 20% of patients, and 31% attained disease control.

Libraries were prepared by immunoSEQ multiplex PCR; TCRdb keeps only in-frame clonotypes and omits some of them. The top ten clones hold about 3.5% of a sample with approximately 100,000 clones, around 86% of them seen once. CDR3 size: 13 residues. V lost 5 bases and J lost 0, with 8 bases in between. Germline CDR1 reads SGHRS; CDR2 reads YFSETQ. The chain is built from TRBV5-1 and TRBJ1-1, with a possible D match to TRBD1 (6 bases). This sequence was found in a human donor with non-small cell lung cancer who had a partial response to radiotherapy plus ipilimumab. The material was peripheral blood, obtained from a patient treated with radiotherapy plus ipilimumab. In DNA form, the CDR3 reads TGCGCCAGCAGAACAGGGCTGAACACTGAAGCTTTCTTT. It translates to CASRTGLNTEAFF.